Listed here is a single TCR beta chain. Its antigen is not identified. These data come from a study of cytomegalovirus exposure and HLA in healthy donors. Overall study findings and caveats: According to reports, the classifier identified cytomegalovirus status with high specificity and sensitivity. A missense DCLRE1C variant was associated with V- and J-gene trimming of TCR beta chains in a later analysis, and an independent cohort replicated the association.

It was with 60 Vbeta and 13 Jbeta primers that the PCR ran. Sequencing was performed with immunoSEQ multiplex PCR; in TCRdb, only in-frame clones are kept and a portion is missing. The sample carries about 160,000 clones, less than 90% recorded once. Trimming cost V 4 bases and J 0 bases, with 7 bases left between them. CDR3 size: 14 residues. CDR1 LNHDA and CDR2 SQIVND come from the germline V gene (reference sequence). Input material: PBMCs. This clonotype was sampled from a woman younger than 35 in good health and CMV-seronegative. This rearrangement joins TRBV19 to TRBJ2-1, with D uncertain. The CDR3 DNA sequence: TGTGCCAGTAGTACTCGCGGCTCCTACAATGAGCAGTTCTTC. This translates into CASSTRGSYNEQFF. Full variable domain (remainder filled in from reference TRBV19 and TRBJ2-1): DGGITQSPKYLFRKEGQNVTLSCEQNLNHDAMYWYRQDPGQGLRLIYYSQIVNDFQKGDIAEGYSVSREKKESFPLTVTSAQKNPTAFYLCASSTRGSYNEQFFGPGTRLTVL.